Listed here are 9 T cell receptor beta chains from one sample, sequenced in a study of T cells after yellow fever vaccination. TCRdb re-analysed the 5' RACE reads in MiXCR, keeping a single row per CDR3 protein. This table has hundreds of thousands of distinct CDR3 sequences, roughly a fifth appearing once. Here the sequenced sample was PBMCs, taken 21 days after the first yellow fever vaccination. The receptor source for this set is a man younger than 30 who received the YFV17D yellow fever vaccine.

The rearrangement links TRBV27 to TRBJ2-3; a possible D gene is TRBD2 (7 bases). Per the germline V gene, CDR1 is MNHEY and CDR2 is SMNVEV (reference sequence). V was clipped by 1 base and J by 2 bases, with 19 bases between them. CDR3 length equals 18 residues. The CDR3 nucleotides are TGTGCCAGCAGTTTATTGGCGGGGGCTGTCAGGAACACAGATACGCAGTATTTT. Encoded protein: CASSLLAGAVRNTDTQYF.

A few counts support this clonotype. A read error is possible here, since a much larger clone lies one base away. The CDR3 sequence: CASSQAANEQFF. CDR3 in DNA: TGTGCCAGCAGCCAAGCAGCGAATGAGCAGTTCTTC. The rearrangement uses TRBV3-1 and TRBJ2-1; D remains ambiguous. This CDR3 contains 12 residues. V lost 1 base to trimming and J lost 7 bases, with 5 bases between them. CDR1 is LGHDT, CDR2 YNNKEL, per germline (reference sequence).

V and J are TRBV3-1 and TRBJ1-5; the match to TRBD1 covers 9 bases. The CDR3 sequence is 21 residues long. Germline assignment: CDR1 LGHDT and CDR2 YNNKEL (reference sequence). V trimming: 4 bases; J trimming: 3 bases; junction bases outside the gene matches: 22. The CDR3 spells CASSPGTPGTGSTRPNQPQHF. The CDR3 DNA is TGTGCCAGCAGCCCAGGAACCCCCGGGACAGGGAGTACCCGCCCCAATCAGCCCCAGCATTTT.

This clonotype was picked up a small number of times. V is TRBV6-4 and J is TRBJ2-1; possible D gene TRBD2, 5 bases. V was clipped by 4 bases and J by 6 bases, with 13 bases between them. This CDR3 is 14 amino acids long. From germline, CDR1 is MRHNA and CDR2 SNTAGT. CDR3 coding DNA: TGTGCCAGCAGTGTCTCAGCTAGCACCAATGAGCAGTTCTTC. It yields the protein CASSVSASTNEQFF.

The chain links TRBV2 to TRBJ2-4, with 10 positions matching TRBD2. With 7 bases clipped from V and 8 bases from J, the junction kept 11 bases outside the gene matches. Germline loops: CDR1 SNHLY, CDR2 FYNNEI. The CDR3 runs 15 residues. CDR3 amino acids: CASKAAGGEKYIQYF. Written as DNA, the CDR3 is TGTGCCAGCAAGGCAGCGGGGGGGGAGAAATACATTCAGTACTTC. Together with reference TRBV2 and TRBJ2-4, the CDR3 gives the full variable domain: EPEVTQTPSHQVTQMGQEVILRCVPISNHLYFYWYRQILGQKVEFLVSFYNNEISEKSEIFDDQFSVERPDGSNFTLKIRSTKLEDSAMYFCASKAAGGEKYIQYFGAGTRLSVL.

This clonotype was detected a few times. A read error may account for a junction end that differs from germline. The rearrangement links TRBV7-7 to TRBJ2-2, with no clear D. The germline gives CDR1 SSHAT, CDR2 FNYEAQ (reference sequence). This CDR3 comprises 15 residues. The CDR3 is CASSLGLPGTGELFF. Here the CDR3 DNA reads TGTGCTAGCAGCTTAGGCCTCCCTGGAACCGGGGAGCTGTTTTTT. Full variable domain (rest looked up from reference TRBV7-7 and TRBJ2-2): GAGVSQSPRYKVTKRGQDVTLRCDPISSHATLYWYQQALGQGPEFLTYFNYEAQPDKSGLPSDRFSAERPEGSISTLTIQRTEQRDSAMYRCASSLGLPGTGELFFGEGSRLTVL.

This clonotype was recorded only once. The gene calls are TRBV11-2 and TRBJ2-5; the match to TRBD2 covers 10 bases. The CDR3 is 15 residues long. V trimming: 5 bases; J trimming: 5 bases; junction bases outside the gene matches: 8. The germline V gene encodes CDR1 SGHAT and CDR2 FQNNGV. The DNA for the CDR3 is TGTGCCAGCAGCCTCAGTAGCGGGGGGCGGGAGACCCAGTACTTC. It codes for CASSLSSGGRETQYF.

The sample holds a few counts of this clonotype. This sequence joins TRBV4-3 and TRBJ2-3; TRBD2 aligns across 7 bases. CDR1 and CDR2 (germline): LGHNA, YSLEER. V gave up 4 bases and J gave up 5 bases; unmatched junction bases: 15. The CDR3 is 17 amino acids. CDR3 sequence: CASSPRPRVGGEDTQYF. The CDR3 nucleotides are TGCGCCAGCAGCCCCCGGCCTAGGGTGGGGGGGGAAGATACGCAGTATTTT.

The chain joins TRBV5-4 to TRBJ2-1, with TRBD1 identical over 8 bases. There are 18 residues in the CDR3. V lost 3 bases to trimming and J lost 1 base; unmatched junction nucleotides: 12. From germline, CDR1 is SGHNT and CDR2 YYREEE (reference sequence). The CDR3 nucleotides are TGTGCCAGCAGCTCCAGGACAGGGTCCCACCTATCCTACAATGAGCAGTTCTTC. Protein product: CASSSRTGSHLSYNEQFF.